Shown below are 11 T cell receptor beta chains from a single sample sequenced in a study of blood T cell repertoires in COVID-19. Only in-frame clones appear in the TCRdb table, and some are missing; sequencing was by immunoSEQ multiplex PCR. The top ten hold 18% of the sample, which has around 70,000 clones, 80% seen once. What was sequenced was peripheral blood. These receptors came from a man aged 65-85 years who had recovered from COVID-19.

The CDR3 bases are TGTGCCAGTAATGTCGTGGCGGCCAGCAATCAGCCCCAGCATTTT. This codes for CASNVVAASNQPQHF. The chain carries TRBV19 and TRBJ1-5; no firm D call. The CDR3 has 15 amino acids. Germline V gene sequence: CDR1 LNHDA, CDR2 SQIVND (reference sequence). V was shortened by 7 bases and J by 1 base, with 14 bases between the two germline ends.

This chain connects TRBV5-1 to TRBJ1-4; D gene unclear. This CDR3 is 15 amino acids long. Trimming took off 4 bases at V and 3 bases at J, with 13 bases between the two ends. Germline CDR1 and CDR2: SGHRS and YFSETQ. The CDR3 is CASSLARRANEKLFF. DNA of the CDR3: TGCGCCAGCAGCCTAGCGCGGCGGGCTAATGAAAAACTGTTTTTT.

The V and J genes are TRBV3-1 (or the pseudogene TRBV3-2) and TRBJ1-1; D is unresolved. The CDR3 extends over 14 amino acids. V lost 2 bases and J 1 base, leaving 8 bases between the germline ends. Germline CDR1 reads LGHDT; CDR2 reads YNNKEL (reference sequence). The DNA for the CDR3 is TGTGCCAGCAGCCAACTCAGACAGAACACTGAAGCTTTCTTT. The encoded protein is CASSQLRQNTEAFF.

V gene TRBV24-1 combines with J gene TRBJ1-1; TRBD1 might be the D (5 bases). V lost 0 bases and J 1 base, leaving 14 bases between the germline ends. CDR3 length: 17 amino acids. In germline, CDR1 is KGHDR, CDR2 SFDVKD. As DNA, the CDR3 is TGTGCCACCAGTGATTTGATCGGGGGACGAACGAACACTGAAGCTTTCTTT. Translating it yields CATSDLIGGRTNTEAFF.

In this sample, this clone turned up once. This chain connects TRBV6-2 or TRBV6-3 to TRBJ2-7, with a possible D match to TRBD2 (5 bases). Between the trimmed V and J ends, which lost 4 bases and 5 bases, there was a span of 15 bases. Per the germline V gene, CDR1 is MNHEY and CDR2 is SVGEGT. The CDR3 has 14 amino acids. The DNA of the CDR3 is TGTGCCAGCAGTTCCCCGGTAGCGACCCACGAGCAGTACTTC. This encodes CASSSPVATHEQYF.

The V call is TRBV3-1 (or the pseudogene TRBV3-2), the J call TRBJ1-2; no clear D gene. CDR1 LGHDT and CDR2 YNNKEL come from the germline V gene (reference sequence). Trimming took off 0 bases at V and 8 bases at J, with 13 bases between the two ends. The CDR3 is made up of 14 amino acids. The CDR3 sequence: CASSQDLRTQGYTF. The CDR3 DNA is TGTGCCAGCAGCCAAGATCTACGCACCCAAGGCTACACCTTC.

The gene calls are TRBV6-5 and TRBJ2-2, with a tentative D call TRBD1 (6 bases). CDR3 length: 14 amino acids. V lost 7 bases, J lost 1 base, and 10 bases lay in between. Looked up from germline, CDR1 is MNHEY and CDR2 is SVGAGI. CDR3 sequence (DNA): TGTGCCAGCAAGGGACACCTGAACACCGGGGAGCTGTTTTTT. Amino acids: CASKGHLNTGELFF.

This clone was found once. The rearrangement joins TRBV3-1 (or the pseudogene TRBV3-2) to TRBJ2-1; the D gene is possibly TRBD2 (5 bases). This CDR3 comprises 14 residues. CDR1 is LGHDT, CDR2 YNNKEL, per germline (reference sequence). V gave up 1 base and J gave up 4 bases, with 8 bases separating them. The CDR3 here is CASSQARVYNEQFF. The CDR3 DNA follows: TGTGCCAGCAGCCAAGCGAGGGTGTACAATGAGCAGTTCTTC.

The chain links TRBV3-1 (or the pseudogene TRBV3-2) to TRBJ1-1; TRBD1 aligns across 8 bases. CDR3 length equals 14 residues. V dropped 1 base and J dropped 5; count of bases not matched to a gene: 3. Looked up from germline, CDR1 is LGHDT and CDR2 is YNNKEL (reference sequence). CDR3 DNA: TGTGCCAGCAGCCAAGGACAGGGGAGAACTGAAGCTTTCTTT. Protein sequence: CASSQGQGRTEAFF.

The chain recombines TRBV5-4 with TRBJ2-1; no clear D gene. Trimming took 2 bases from V and 2 from J, leaving 11 bases between them. CDR1 is SGHNT, CDR2 YYREEE, per germline (reference sequence). There are 15 residues in the CDR3. CDR3 coding DNA: TGTGCCAGCAGCTTTTATCTGGGCACCTACAATGAGCAGTTCTTC. This translates into CASSFYLGTYNEQFF.

Ten or more counts support this clone. The chain recombines TRBV19 with TRBJ2-1, with D uncertain. This CDR3 is built from 14 residues. Germline V lookup: CDR1 LNHDA, CDR2 SQIVND (reference sequence). V was shortened by 5 bases and J by 7 bases, with 15 bases between the two germline ends. This CDR3 reads CASSDGSSSNEQFF. The CDR3, as DNA: TGTGCCAGTAGTGACGGGTCCTCGTCTAATGAGCAGTTCTTC.